Below, one T cell receptor beta chain is given with its context. The antigen is not known. The data derive from a study of CD8+ T cells in alopecia areata. Study-wide context: Treated patients were given 5 to 10 mg oral tofacitinib twice daily.

Notes on the study in general: The treated group had a single nonresponder, limiting CD8+ expansion-response conclusions.

Sequencing relied on a cDNA template that was reverse transcribed from extracted RNA. TCRdb's copy holds only in-frame clones and misses some; the assay was immunoSEQ multiplex PCR. The repertoire includes about 200,000 clones, around two fifths of them detected once, and roughly 0.5% sits in the top ten. From germline, CDR1 is SNHLY and CDR2 FYNNEI. Trimming removed 10 bases at V and 11 bases at J, with 15 bases between. CDR3 length equals 11 residues. Regarding treatment: oral pan-JAK inhibitor, 5-10 mg twice daily. Source: CD4+ T cells sorted from blood, taken at approximately week 31, from a patient treated with tofacitinib. The TCR sequence derives from a human donor with alopecia areata. V is TRBV2 and J is TRBJ2-1, with D maybe TRBD2 (5 bases). Here the CDR3 DNA reads TGTGCCACTGCCGGGGAGAGAAAGCAGTTCTTC. Its translation is CATAGERKQFF.